This T cell receptor beta chain appears in the sequencing data of a study of cytomegalovirus exposure and HLA in healthy donors. V shed 6 bases, J shed 6 bases, and the junction held 13 bases outside the gene matches. The CDR3 sequence is 16 residues long. Germline loops: CDR1 ENHRY, CDR2 SYGVKD. Comments on this clone: The antigen is unknown.

Study-level findings and limits: A prior analysis recorded that most TCR beta V segments were productive about 90% or about 30% of the time.

PCR primers comprised 60 Vbeta and 13 Jbeta primers. Generated by immunoSEQ multiplex PCR, the TCRdb table keeps only in-frame clones and is missing some. The profile shows roughly 120,000 clones, roughly 82% of them singletons. The sample taken for sequencing was PBMCs. The chain uses TRBV10-3 and TRBJ2-1; 8 positions agree with TRBD1. The clonotype was recovered from a human donor in good health. The CDR3 coding sequence is TGTGCCATCAGGGATAAGACAGGGGAATCTGGCAATGAGCAGTTCTTC. Amino acid sequence: CAIRDKTGESGNEQFF.